Detailed here is one T cell receptor (beta chain). This clone's antigen is unknown. Per-nucleotide qualities are absent, and no much larger clonotype sits a single base away. This specimen belongs to a study of blood T cell repertoires in COVID-19 (dated by TCRdb to about 2020). Broadly, across the study: Collaborator samples came from the United States, Italy and Spain and covered acute and convalescent phases of COVID-19. The prospective study material was composed of cDNA or gDNA derived from T cells, B-cell-depleted T cells, or PBMCs. Subjects who had been exposed to COVID-19, were actively infected with it, or had recovered from it provided the deeply sampled blood TCRbeta repertoires that made up the dataset. The repertoires were made available in a free public database intended to serve as a resource for research on the immune response to SARS-CoV-2. Samples came from the ongoing ImmuneRACE study (first 160 participants) plus 1,254 subjects from 6 global collaborators. The sample metadata nearly always contained a de-identified subject ID, COVID-19 status, age in years and sex. Where available, HLA class I and class II types were obtained from metadata supplied by the sample provider rather than from assay-based typing.

Paper-wide results and their limitations: How much clinical and demographic metadata was included differed by source and by participant, and the metadata was provided uncurated.

Enrolling through a virtual design, the prospective study's participants ranged in age from roughly 18 to 95 years and lived across 20 to 25 United States geographic areas. To assign participants to cohorts, the prospective study relied on clinical history that participants themselves reported in a screening survey and a study questionnaire. Recovered participants in ImmuneRACE Cohort 3 were defined as having two consecutive negative NP/OP PCR tests, clearance from a healthcare professional, or resolution of symptoms. Mobile phlebotomists in the prospective study collected whole blood, serum and a nasopharyngeal or oropharyngeal swab from every participant. Over an approximately 2-month period, participants in the prospective study had the option of providing additional blood draws and questionnaires. Before DNA extraction, blood samples from the prospective study were shipped at room temperature or frozen.

The CDR3, from cysteine to phenylalanine, totals 13 residues. Only CDR3 DNA is held: 39 bases, read in frame from base 1. Taken from the germline V gene (reference sequence), the CDR1 and CDR2 loops are SEHNR and FQNEAQ. V is trimmed back by 5 bases and J by 3 bases, and the junction contains 2 bases that no gene match accounts for. TCRbeta CDR3 regions were amplified from genomic DNA using the immunoSEQ Assay, a bias-controlled multiplex PCR. From the authors' description of their analysis: The number of nucleated cells in each sample was estimated from the amplification of reference gene primers within the assay. Sequence reads were collapsed and filtered to measure the absolute abundance of every unique TCRbeta CDR3 rearrangement. For each sample, productive Simpson clonality was calculated as the square root of Simpson's diversity index across productive rearrangements. Here the immuneACCESS table is served through TCRdb, limited to in-frame sequences with V and J called. Missing clones are a known gap in these copies; in checked studies unresolved V genes cover under half, and the rest lacks a known reason. V, J and clone size are taken as reported in that table, and D and trimming were inferred from the DNA itself. The sample table holds some 370,000 clones, of which less than 90% were seen once. Of the sample, approximately 5% falls within the top ten clones.

The TCR was taken from a woman in her forties or fifties who had recovered from COVID-19. This sequence uses TRBV7-9 and TRBJ1-2; 8 of the junction bases match TRBD1. Sequencing input: PBMCs or T cells enriched from blood (not recorded which). The nucleotides read TGTGCCAGCAGCGGACAGGGTGACTATGGCTACACCTTC. Translated, it reads CASSGQGDYGYTF.